The 17 T cell receptor beta chains presented below share a single source sample, sequenced in a study of a mutant IDH1 vaccine in newly diagnosed glioma. Profiled with immunoSEQ multiplex PCR; TCRdb holds only in-frame clones, not every one. This sample yields roughly 32,000 clones, of which 79% are seen a single time; 7.5% to 10% belongs to the top ten. Antigens of these TCRs are unknown. The sample's time point: week 35, safety follow-up. One vaccine dose held 300 ug of mutant IDH1 20-mer peptide and came with topical imiquimod. This sample comprised PBMCs, obtained from a glioma patient whose treatment included an IDH1 peptide vaccine. The receptors come from a woman in her 30s with glioma. Some clones in this sample may be carry-over from other donors' samples.

The genes are TRBV19 and TRBJ2-4; a weak D match, TRBD1 (6 bases). V lost 3 bases, J lost 3 bases, and 15 bases lay in between. The CDR3 length is 16 residues. The germline CDR1 and CDR2 sequences are LNHDA and SQIVND (reference sequence). The CDR3 sequence is CASSILWGRDKNIQYF. CDR3 sequence (DNA): TGTGCCAGTAGTATCTTGTGGGGGCGTGACAAAAACATTCAGTACTTC.

V and J are TRBV5-6 and TRBJ2-3, with a tentative D call TRBD2 (6 bases). This CDR3 is 17 amino acids long. V was clipped by 0 bases and J by 2 bases, with 16 bases between them. Looked up from germline, CDR1 is SGHDT and CDR2 is YYEEEE. CDR3 protein: CASSLGLLARDTDTQYF. The CDR3 DNA sequence: TGTGCCAGCAGCTTGGGTTTGCTAGCGCGGGACACAGATACGCAGTATTTT. The full variable domain, in which reference TRBV5-6 and TRBJ2-3 provide the parts outside the CDR3, is DAGVTQSPTHLIKTRGQQVTLRCSPKSGHDTVSWYQQALGQGPQFIFQYYEEEERQRGNFPDRFSGHQFPNYSSELNVNALLLGDSALYLCASSLGLLARDTDTQYFGPGTRLTVL.

The rearrangement joins TRBV7-2 to TRBJ2-1; D not resolved. The V and J ends lost 5 bases and 4 bases respectively, with 6 bases between them. Per the germline V gene, CDR1 is SGHTA and CDR2 is FQGNSA. The CDR3 is 12 residues long. In DNA, the CDR3 is TGTGCCAGCAGCCCCCAATACAATGAGCAGTTCTTC. Protein sequence: CASSPQYNEQFF.

The chain joins TRBV7-9 to TRBJ2-7, with 9 bases that match TRBD2. Germline assignment: CDR1 SEHNR and CDR2 FQNEAQ (reference sequence). This CDR3 region has 13 residues. The ends lost 3 bases at V and 4 bases at J; junction bases unmatched: 1. DNA of the CDR3: TGTGCCAGCAGCTTTAGCGGGAGTTACGAGCAGTACTTC. Translation gives CASSFSGSYEQYF. The full variable domain, with the rest looked up from reference TRBV7-9 and TRBJ2-7, is DTGVSQNPRHKITKRGQNVTFRCDPISEHNRLYWYRQTLGQGPEFLTYFQNEAQLEKSRLLSDRFSAERPKGSFSTLEIQRTEQGDSAMYLCASSFSGSYEQYFGPGTRLTVT.

V is TRBV11-2 and J is TRBJ2-5; 9 nucleotides align to TRBD1. The CDR3 covers 15 residues. The ends lost 5 bases at V and 7 bases at J; junction bases unmatched: 11. CDR1 and CDR2 from the germline V gene are SGHAT and FQNNGV. For the CDR3, the DNA is TGTGCCAGCAGCCCCGGGGACAGGGTCGGTGGGACCCAGTACTTC. Its protein product is CASSPGDRVGGTQYF.

This rearrangement joins TRBV7-8 to TRBJ2-1, with 7 bases identical to TRBD2. Germline V gene sequence: CDR1 SGHVS, CDR2 FQNEAQ. This CDR3 comprises 16 residues. V trimming: 4 bases; J trimming: 4 bases; junction bases outside the gene matches: 10. The CDR3: CASSSDLADLYNEQFF. Here the CDR3 DNA reads TGTGCCAGCAGCTCAGACCTAGCGGATCTTTACAATGAGCAGTTCTTC.

The rearrangement uses TRBV5-1 and TRBJ1-1; 8 bases are a match to TRBD1. With V trimmed by 4 bases and J by 7 bases, 9 bases remained unmatched. CDR3 length equals 14 residues. The germline V gene encodes CDR1 SGHRS and CDR2 YFSETQ. CDR3 nucleotides: TGCGCCAGCAGCCAGGGACAGGAGCTAGATGAAGCTTTCTTT. This encodes CASSQGQELDEAFF.

This clone was seen a handful of times. The chain uses TRBV28 and TRBJ2-7; 7 nucleotides agree with TRBD1. Germline trimming cut 5 bases from V and 1 base from J; bases unmatched to any gene: 8. CDR3 length: 15 amino acids. The V gene's germline CDR1 is MDHEN and CDR2 SYDVKM. The CDR3 loop reads CASSQTGSRSYEQYF. CDR3 sequence (DNA): TGTGCCAGCAGTCAGACAGGGTCGAGATCCTACGAGCAGTACTTC.

This chain uses TRBV25-1 with TRBJ2-5, with 10 bases matching TRBD1. CDR1 is MGHDK and CDR2 is SYGVNS in the germline V gene. The CDR3 is 16 residues long. J gave up 2 bases and V 4 bases, and 7 bases lay outside the gene matches. DNA for the CDR3: TGTGCCAGCAGTGTCCGACAGGGGGCGTTTCAAGAGACCCAGTACTTC. This codes for CASSVRQGAFQETQYF.

The chain has TRBV18 and TRBJ1-1, with a weak D call TRBD1 (5 bases). Germline V lookup: CDR1 KGHSH, CDR2 LQKENI. The CDR3 totals 12 residues. V lost 5 bases, J lost 10 bases, and 14 bases lay in between. For the CDR3, the DNA is TGTGCCAGCTCATCAACGAGGGGAGTAGCTTTCTTT. Translation: CASSSTRGVAFF.

On this clone itself: One end of the junction is discordant with germline, which a read error may explain. Other nucleotide sequences from this sample produce the same CDR3. J is TRBJ2-1 and V is TRBV2; 9 nucleotides match TRBD2. The CDR3 covers 14 residues. The germline gives CDR1 SNHLY, CDR2 FYNNEI. The CDR3 DNA is TGTGCCAGCAGAGCTAGCGGGGCCTATAATGAGCAGTTCTTC. Translation gives CASRASGAYNEQFF.

The J gene is TRBJ2-2, the V gene TRBV1; no check of the table's D call, TRBD2, against the DNA was made. TRBV1 represents a pseudogene. The CDR3 contains 17 residues. The DNA for the CDR3 is TGCACCAGCAGCCAAAAAGTTGATAGCGGGAACGCCGGGGAGCTGTTTTTT. It yields the protein CTSSQKVDSGNAGELFF.

The chain employs TRBV6-1 and TRBJ2-7; D possibly uses TRBD1 or TRBD2 (5 bases each). The V gene's germline CDR1 is MNHNS and CDR2 SASEGT. V lost 9 bases, J lost 2 bases, and 8 bases lay in between. CDR3 length: 11 amino acids. The CDR3 protein is CARSGPYEQYF. CDR3 nucleotides: TGTGCCAGATCGGGACCCTACGAGCAGTACTTC.

This clone has just a few counts. The chain combines TRBV30 with TRBJ1-3, with 7 bases that match TRBD1. J lost 3 bases, V lost 2 bases, and 4 bases had no gene match. Germline V gene data show CDR1 as GTSNPN and CDR2 as SVGIG (reference sequence). The CDR3 length is 14 residues. CDR3 coding DNA: TGTGCCTGGAGTCCAGGGGGGATTGGAAACACCATATATTTT. Its protein product is CAWSPGGIGNTIYF.

CDR3 in DNA: TGTGCCAGCAGTTTACCCGACCGTCCTGAGGATCAGCCCCAGCATTTT. It is translated as CASSLPDRPEDQPQHF. V and J are TRBV28 and TRBJ1-5; no definite D call. V lost 2 bases and J 5 bases, leaving 16 bases between the germline ends. CDR1 is MDHEN and CDR2 is SYDVKM in the germline V gene. The CDR3 covers 16 residues.

The chain joins TRBV10-3 to TRBJ2-1; tentative D call: TRBD1 (6 bases). This CDR3 comprises 15 residues. The germline CDR1 and CDR2 sequences are ENHRY and SYGVKD. V was clipped by 4 bases and J by 9 bases, with 19 bases between them. CDR3 residues: CAISGSVVDSGEQFF. The CDR3 nucleotides are TGTGCCATCAGTGGAAGCGTTGTGGACAGTGGTGAGCAGTTCTTC.

The chain is built from TRBV20-1 and TRBJ2-5; D is uncertain. The CDR3 is 10 amino acids. Germline V lookup: CDR1 DFQATT, CDR2 SNEGSKA (reference sequence). The V end lost 5 bases, the J end lost 5 bases, and 6 bases lay between the germline ends. CDR3 DNA: TGCAGTGCTTACTCGGAGACCCAGTACTTC. Its protein product is CSAYSETQYF.